The T cell receptor beta chain under discussion was sequenced for a study of technical replicates of blood from several donors. Here immunoSEQ multiplex PCR was the method, and the copy in TCRdb shows in-frame clones only, minus some. This table has under 95,000 clones, just under 95% appearing once. The V gene lost 8 bases and the J gene lost 5 bases, with 15 bases spanning the gap. The germline gives CDR1 MNHEY, CDR2 SMNVEV (reference sequence). The CDR3 sequence is 13 residues long. The TCR was taken from a human donor in good health. The genes are TRBV27 and TRBJ1-1; no reliable D call. Sequenced: T cells isolated from PBMCs. The CDR3 here is CASGDLGRTEAFF. The CDR3 DNA reads as TGTGCCAGCGGTGATTTGGGGAGGACTGAAGCTTTCTTT.